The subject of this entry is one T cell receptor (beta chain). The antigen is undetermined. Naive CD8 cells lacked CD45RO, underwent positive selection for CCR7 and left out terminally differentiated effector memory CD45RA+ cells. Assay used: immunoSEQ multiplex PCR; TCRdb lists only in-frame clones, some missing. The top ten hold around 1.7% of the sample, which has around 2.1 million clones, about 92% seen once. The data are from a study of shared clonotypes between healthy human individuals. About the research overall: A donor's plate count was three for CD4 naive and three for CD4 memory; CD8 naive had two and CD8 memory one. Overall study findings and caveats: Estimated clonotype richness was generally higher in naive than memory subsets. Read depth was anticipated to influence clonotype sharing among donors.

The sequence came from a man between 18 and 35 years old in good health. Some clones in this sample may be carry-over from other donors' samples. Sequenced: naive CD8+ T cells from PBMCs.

The CDR3 nucleotides are TGTGCCAGCAGCGTAGATAGCGGGAGCGGCGAGCAGTACTTC. This sequence encodes CASSVDSGSGEQYF. V and J are TRBV9 and TRBJ2-7, with 9 bases identical to TRBD2. This CDR3 is built from 14 residues. The V segment lost 0 bases and the J segment 6 bases; nucleotides outside the gene matches: 4. Germline CDR1 SGDLS, CDR2 YYNGEE. The complete variable domain, with remaining parts taken from reference TRBV9 and TRBJ2-7, reads DSGVTQTPKHLITATGQRVTLRCSPRSGDLSVYWYQQSLDQGLQFLIQYYNGEERAKGNILERFSAQQFPDLHSELNLSSLELGDSALYFCASSVDSGSGEQYFGPGTRLTVT.